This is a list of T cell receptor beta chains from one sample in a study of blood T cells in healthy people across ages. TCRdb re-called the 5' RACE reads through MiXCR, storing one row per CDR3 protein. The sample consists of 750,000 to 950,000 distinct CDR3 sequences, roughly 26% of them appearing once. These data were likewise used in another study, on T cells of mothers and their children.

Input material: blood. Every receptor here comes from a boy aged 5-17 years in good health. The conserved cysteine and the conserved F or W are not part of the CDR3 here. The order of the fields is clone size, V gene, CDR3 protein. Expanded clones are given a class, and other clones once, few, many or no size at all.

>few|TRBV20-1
SARPGGAQETQY
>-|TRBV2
ASTEGRGGTDTQY
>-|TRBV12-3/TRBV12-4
ASSYTGTVNTEAF
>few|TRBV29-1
SALWGEWIQY
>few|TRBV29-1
SAGTGSETQY
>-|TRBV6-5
ASSYSIGGGQETQY
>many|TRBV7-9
ASSPRALNTEAF
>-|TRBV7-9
ASSIDRPAYGYT
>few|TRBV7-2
ASSPSSGEKLF
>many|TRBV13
ASSSQGGGYEQY
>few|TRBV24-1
ATAGRPNLQETQY
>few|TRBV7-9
ASSSKLALVNEQF
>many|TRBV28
ASSFDRYEQY
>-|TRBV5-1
ASSALRGPADTQY
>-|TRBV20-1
SARGGQGFRYEQY
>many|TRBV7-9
ASGSRQETQY
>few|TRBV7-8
ASSLQGPATNEKPF
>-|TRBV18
ASSPNGLNTEAF
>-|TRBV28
ASNIAGGWETQY
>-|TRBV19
ATEGQGYEQY
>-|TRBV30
AWAPRMPNYGYT
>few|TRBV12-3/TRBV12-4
ASLAGGSSYEQY
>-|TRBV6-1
ASSEVRGGETQY
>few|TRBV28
AIGEAKNIQY
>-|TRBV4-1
ASSRIRGESSYNEQF
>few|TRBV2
AYTGTGVPYEQY
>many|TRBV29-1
SVETSRGVGETQY
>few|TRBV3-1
ASSQRGGSSYEQY
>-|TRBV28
ASSLARAAEKLF
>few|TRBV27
ASSSPRRGGGTGELF
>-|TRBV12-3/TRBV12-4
ASSLRTGNGYT
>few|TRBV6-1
ASSEAGYPYEQY
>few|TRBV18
ASSPTQGSRYNEQF
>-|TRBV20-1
SALRNYQETQY
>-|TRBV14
ASSQELGADGYT
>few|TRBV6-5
ASGSRDEGTQY
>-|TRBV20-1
SAQLNGGYSNQPQH
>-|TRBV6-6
ASSYSKDGYT
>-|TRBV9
ASSVDRGGEKLF
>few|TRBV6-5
ASSSGQGRRGYT
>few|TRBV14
ASSQVSQGFVFEQF
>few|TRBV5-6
ASSSGQRANTEAF
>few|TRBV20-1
SARGSQSTDTQY
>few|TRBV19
ASSIFRAETNEKLF
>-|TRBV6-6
ASRQGVGNSPLH